This is a list of T cell receptor beta chains from one sample in a study of beta chain features in type 1 diabetes. Sequenced by immunoSEQ multiplex PCR; TCRdb stores in-frame clones only, minus some. The table includes under 250,000 clones, around a quarter detected once. The material sequenced was central memory CD4+ T cells from blood. The receptors here all came from a man aged 25-45 years in good health. Both conserved end residues are part of each CDR3. The order of the fields is J gene, D gene, V gene, clone size, CDR3 DNA, CDR3 protein. The D gene is left open where the match is weak. Size values are once, few and many counts, or a class for expanded clones, and some rows have none.

j_call: TRBJ2-3
d_call: -
v_call: TRBV2
clone_size: -
cdr3_nt: TGTGCCAGCAGGATAAACACCGGGCCAAGCACAGATACGCAGTATTTT
cdr3_aa: CASRINTGPSTDTQYF

j_call: TRBJ1-1
d_call: -
v_call: TRBV18
clone_size: -
cdr3_nt: TGTGCCAGCTCACCTATACAGGGATCAGACACTGAAGCTTTCTTT
cdr3_aa: CASSPIQGSDTEAFF

j_call: TRBJ2-4
d_call: TRBD2
v_call: TRBV5-4
clone_size: -
cdr3_nt: TGTGCCAGCAGTCCTGCTAGCGGGAGGAACATTCAGTACTTC
cdr3_aa: CASSPASGRNIQYF

j_call: TRBJ2-1
d_call: -
v_call: TRBV13
clone_size: few
cdr3_nt: TGTGCCAGCAGCTTAGTAGCGCGGGGTGAGCAGTTCTTC
cdr3_aa: CASSLVARGEQFF

j_call: TRBJ1-3
d_call: -
v_call: TRBV15
clone_size: -
cdr3_nt: TGTGCCACCAGCTCCTCCGGAAACACCATATATTTT
cdr3_aa: CATSSSGNTIYF

j_call: TRBJ2-1
d_call: -
v_call: TRBV4-3
clone_size: many
cdr3_nt: TGCGCCAGCAGCCAGGATCGGGCTACCAGGGCTGAGCAGTTCTTC
cdr3_aa: CASSQDRATRAEQFF

j_call: TRBJ2-1
d_call: -
v_call: TRBV30
clone_size: -
cdr3_nt: TGTGCCTGGAGGCCCGCAAGTGAGCAGTTCTTC
cdr3_aa: CAWRPASEQFF

j_call: TRBJ2-7
d_call: -
v_call: TRBV5-6
clone_size: -
cdr3_nt: TGTGCCAGCAGCCGACAACAGGGCTCCTACGAGCAGTACTTC
cdr3_aa: CASSRQQGSYEQYF

j_call: TRBJ2-1
d_call: -
v_call: TRBV9
clone_size: -
cdr3_nt: TGTGCCAGCAGCGTAGAGCTGGACTACGTCAATGAGCAGTTCTTC
cdr3_aa: CASSVELDYVNEQFF

j_call: TRBJ2-5
d_call: -
v_call: TRBV30
clone_size: -
cdr3_nt: TGTGCCTGGAGCCCTGGGGAAGGGGAGCAGTACTTC
cdr3_aa: CAWSPGEGEQYF

j_call: TRBJ1-5
d_call: -
v_call: TRBV28
clone_size: -
cdr3_nt: TGTGCCACCTGGGAGCAGGGAGGAGGCAATCAGCCCCAGCATTTT
cdr3_aa: CATWEQGGGNQPQHF

j_call: TRBJ2-1
d_call: -
v_call: TRBV2
clone_size: few
cdr3_nt: TGTGCCAGCAGTGCGTACAGCCGGGGGAACAATGAGCAGTTCTTC
cdr3_aa: CASSAYSRGNNEQFF

j_call: TRBJ1-5
d_call: -
v_call: TRBV5-1
clone_size: -
cdr3_nt: TGCGCCAGCAGCTTGGAGGGACCGTATAGCAATCAGCCCCAGCATTTT
cdr3_aa: CASSLEGPYSNQPQHF

j_call: TRBJ2-7
d_call: -
v_call: TRBV10-3
clone_size: many
cdr3_nt: TGTGCCATCAGCCCTCGACGGTACGAGCAGTACTTC
cdr3_aa: CAISPRRYEQYF

j_call: TRBJ2-3
d_call: -
v_call: TRBV29-1
clone_size: -
cdr3_nt: TGCAGCGATAGGGCCAGGGTGGATACGCAGTATTTT
cdr3_aa: CSDRARVDTQYF

j_call: TRBJ2-1
d_call: -
v_call: TRBV7-8
clone_size: -
cdr3_nt: TGTGCCAGCAGCCCAAACGGCGACAACTCCTACAATGAGCAGTTCTTC
cdr3_aa: CASSPNGDNSYNEQFF

j_call: TRBJ2-1
d_call: -
v_call: TRBV19
clone_size: -
cdr3_nt: TGTGCCAGTACCAGGGACTCTTCCTACAATGAGCAGTTCTTC
cdr3_aa: CASTRDSSYNEQFF

j_call: TRBJ2-5
d_call: -
v_call: TRBV5-1
clone_size: -
cdr3_nt: TGCGCCAGCAGCTTGGGCGGGGAAGAGACCCAGTACTTC
cdr3_aa: CASSLGGEETQYF

j_call: TRBJ1-3
d_call: TRBD1
v_call: TRBV11-2
clone_size: -
cdr3_nt: TGTGCCAGCAGCTTACGTCCCGACAGGGCCTCTGGAAACACCATATATTTT
cdr3_aa: CASSLRPDRASGNTIYF

j_call: TRBJ1-1
d_call: -
v_call: TRBV5-1
clone_size: -
cdr3_nt: TGCGCCAGCAGCTCCCGGGGGGGCAGCGACACTGAAGCTTTCTTT
cdr3_aa: CASSSRGGSDTEAFF

j_call: TRBJ1-1
d_call: -
v_call: TRBV7-9
clone_size: -
cdr3_nt: TGTGCCAGCAGCTTCGCCGGGGCCAACACTGAAGCTTTCTTT
cdr3_aa: CASSFAGANTEAFF

j_call: TRBJ1-5
d_call: -
v_call: TRBV7-2
clone_size: -
cdr3_nt: TGTGCCAGCACCATCATGGGGGGGCTGAGCAATCAGCCCCAGCATTTT
cdr3_aa: CASTIMGGLSNQPQHF

j_call: TRBJ2-3
d_call: -
v_call: TRBV7-9
clone_size: few
cdr3_nt: TGTGCCAGCAGCTTAGTTGGAGGGTCAGATACGCAGTATTTT
cdr3_aa: CASSLVGGSDTQYF

j_call: TRBJ2-7
d_call: -
v_call: TRBV5-4
clone_size: few
cdr3_nt: TGTGCCAGCAGCTTGGCGGGGGGCCAGTCCTACGAGCAGTACTTC
cdr3_aa: CASSLAGGQSYEQYF

j_call: TRBJ2-5
d_call: TRBD2
v_call: TRBV6-5
clone_size: many
cdr3_nt: TGTGCCAGCAGCGCTAGCGGGGGGGCATCAGAGACCCAGTACTTC
cdr3_aa: CASSASGGASETQYF

j_call: TRBJ2-7
d_call: TRBD1
v_call: TRBV7-2
clone_size: few
cdr3_nt: TGTGCCAGCAGTATTGACAGGGGGGTGGGCGAGCAGTACTTC
cdr3_aa: CASSIDRGVGEQYF

j_call: TRBJ2-1
d_call: TRBD2
v_call: TRBV15
clone_size: many
cdr3_nt: TGTGCCACCAGCAGAGATCCGGCGGGAGGGTTCTACAATGAGCAGTTCTTC
cdr3_aa: CATSRDPAGGFYNEQFF

j_call: TRBJ2-2
d_call: TRBD1
v_call: TRBV18
clone_size: few
cdr3_nt: TGTGCCAGCTCCGCCGGGACAGGACGCACCGGGGAGCTGTTTTTT
cdr3_aa: CASSAGTGRTGELFF

j_call: TRBJ2-7
d_call: -
v_call: TRBV2
clone_size: few
cdr3_nt: TGTGCCAGCAGCCCTTATGGAGAGCAGTACTTC
cdr3_aa: CASSPYGEQYF

j_call: TRBJ2-3
d_call: -
v_call: TRBV7-2
clone_size: -
cdr3_nt: TGTGCCAGCAGCTTAGGGGGCGGGTATAGCACAGATACGCAGTATTTT
cdr3_aa: CASSLGGGYSTDTQYF

j_call: TRBJ1-1
d_call: TRBD1
v_call: TRBV10-3
clone_size: few
cdr3_nt: TGTGCCATCAGGGACAGGGGGAACACTGAAGCTTTCTTT
cdr3_aa: CAIRDRGNTEAFF

j_call: TRBJ2-4
d_call: TRBD2
v_call: TRBV2
clone_size: many
cdr3_nt: TGTGCCAGCAGTGACCGGGAGGGCAAAAACATTCAGTACTTC
cdr3_aa: CASSDREGKNIQYF

j_call: TRBJ2-3
d_call: TRBD2
v_call: TRBV4-3
clone_size: many
cdr3_nt: TGCGCCAGCAGCCCGAGCGGGAGGGCAGATACGCAGTATTTT
cdr3_aa: CASSPSGRADTQYF

j_call: TRBJ2-3
d_call: -
v_call: TRBV6-5
clone_size: -
cdr3_nt: TGTGCCAGCAGTTACTTGGGAGGTAGAACAGATACGCAGTATTTT
cdr3_aa: CASSYLGGRTDTQYF

j_call: TRBJ2-7
d_call: -
v_call: TRBV14
clone_size: few
cdr3_nt: TGTGCCAGCAGCCAAGATACGTTTACGGAGCAGTACTTC
cdr3_aa: CASSQDTFTEQYF

j_call: TRBJ1-1
d_call: TRBD1
v_call: TRBV10-2
clone_size: few
cdr3_nt: TGCGCCAGCAGCGGACAGGGGAACACTGAAGCTTTCTTT
cdr3_aa: CASSGQGNTEAFF

j_call: TRBJ2-1
d_call: -
v_call: TRBV10-3
clone_size: -
cdr3_nt: TGTGCCACCGCACTTGGGGAGGCCTACAATGAGCAGTTCTTC
cdr3_aa: CATALGEAYNEQFF

j_call: TRBJ1-1
d_call: -
v_call: TRBV15
clone_size: few
cdr3_nt: TGTGCCACCAGCAGAGGGACTACCCCTGGGAGCACTGAAGCTTTCTTT
cdr3_aa: CATSRGTTPGSTEAFF

j_call: TRBJ1-5
d_call: -
v_call: TRBV18
clone_size: -
cdr3_nt: TGTGCCAGCTCCATCAGCGGGGATCAGCCCCAGCATTTT
cdr3_aa: CASSISGDQPQHF

j_call: TRBJ2-5
d_call: TRBD2
v_call: TRBV30
clone_size: few
cdr3_nt: TGTGCCTGGAGTAGACTAGCGGTCCAAGAGACCCAGTACTTC
cdr3_aa: CAWSRLAVQETQYF

j_call: TRBJ2-2
d_call: TRBD2
v_call: TRBV18
clone_size: few
cdr3_nt: TGTGCCAGTTCGACTAGCACGTTAACCGGGGAGCTGTTTTTT
cdr3_aa: CASSTSTLTGELFF

j_call: TRBJ2-5
d_call: -
v_call: TRBV29-1
clone_size: few
cdr3_nt: TGCAGCGTTGACGAGGGTGAGGAGACCCAGTACTTC
cdr3_aa: CSVDEGEETQYF

j_call: TRBJ2-7
d_call: -
v_call: TRBV28
clone_size: -
cdr3_nt: TGTGCCACCAGTTCCACCTCTGGATCCTACGAGCAGTACTTC
cdr3_aa: CATSSTSGSYEQYF

j_call: TRBJ2-1
d_call: -
v_call: TRBV7-9
clone_size: -
cdr3_nt: TGTGCCAGCAGCAAAGGAGTACAGCGCTCCTACAATGAGCAGTTCTTC
cdr3_aa: CASSKGVQRSYNEQFF

j_call: TRBJ2-7
d_call: -
v_call: TRBV28
clone_size: many
cdr3_nt: TGTGCCAGCAGTGCCAGAACCGAGCAGTACTTC
cdr3_aa: CASSARTEQYF

j_call: TRBJ1-4
d_call: -
v_call: TRBV25-1
clone_size: -
cdr3_nt: TGTGCCAGCAGTCACAGGACAGTTAATGAAAAACTGTTTTTT
cdr3_aa: CASSHRTVNEKLFF

j_call: TRBJ2-5
d_call: -
v_call: TRBV11-1
clone_size: few
cdr3_nt: TGTGCCAGCAGCTGGAGGGGCAGGAAGGACCAAGAGACCCAGTACTTC
cdr3_aa: CASSWRGRKDQETQYF

j_call: TRBJ2-3
d_call: TRBD2
v_call: TRBV10-1
clone_size: -
cdr3_nt: TGCGCCACTTCTAGCGGGGGCACAGATACGCAGTATTTT
cdr3_aa: CATSSGGTDTQYF

j_call: TRBJ2-2
d_call: TRBD1
v_call: TRBV10-3
clone_size: many
cdr3_nt: TGTGCCATCAGTGAGTTGGGACAGGGGACCGGGGAGCTGTTTTTT
cdr3_aa: CAISELGQGTGELFF

j_call: TRBJ2-7
d_call: TRBD1
v_call: TRBV5-1
clone_size: -
cdr3_nt: TGCGCCAGCAGCTCAACGGGACAGGGACACGAGCAGTACTTC
cdr3_aa: CASSSTGQGHEQYF